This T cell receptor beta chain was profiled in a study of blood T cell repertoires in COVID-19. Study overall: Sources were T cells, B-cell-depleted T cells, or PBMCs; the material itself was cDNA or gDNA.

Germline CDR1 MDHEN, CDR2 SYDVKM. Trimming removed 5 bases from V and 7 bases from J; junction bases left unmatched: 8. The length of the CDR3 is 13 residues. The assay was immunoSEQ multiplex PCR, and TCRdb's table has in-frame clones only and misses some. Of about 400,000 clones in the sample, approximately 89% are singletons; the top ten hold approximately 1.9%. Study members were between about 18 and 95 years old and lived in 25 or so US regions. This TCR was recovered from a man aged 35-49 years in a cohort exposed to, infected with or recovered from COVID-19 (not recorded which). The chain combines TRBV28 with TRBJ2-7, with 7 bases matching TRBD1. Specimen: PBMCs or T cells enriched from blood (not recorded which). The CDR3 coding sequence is TGTGCCAGCAGTCCAGGGACAGCCCTGGAGCAGTACTTC. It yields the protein CASSPGTALEQYF.